This T cell receptor beta chain was recovered during a study of CXCR3-negative and CXCR3-positive naive CD8 T cells. Study information: About 140 million TRB reads were obtained overall (about 1.5 +/- 0.3 million per library). Study observations and caveats: Naive CXCR3-positive and CXCR3-negative cells shared TRBV-TRBJ usage; memory cells diverged. Against CXCR3-negative naive cells, CXCR3-positive naive cells showed more hydrophobic TRB CDR3s.

Remarks on this clonotype: The antigen is undetermined.

The libraries of TRB cDNA were prepared using 5' RACE with UMI labels. After re-calling the 5' RACE reads, TCRdb lists one entry per CDR3 protein, DNA absent. With over 150,000 distinct CDR3 sequences in the sample, the ten largest clones hold 0.45% to 0.55%. Sample: naive CXCR3+ CD8+ T cells from blood. Regarding subset: CD45RO-CCR7+CD27+CD95- naive CD8+ T cells expressing CXCR3 (TNR3+). This TCR was sampled from a human donor in good health. Some clones in this sample may be carry-over from other donors' samples.

CDR3 in amino acids: CASSLGTLYGYTF. The chain carries TRBV11-2 and TRBJ1-2. This CDR3 comprises 13 residues. The germline CDR1 and CDR2 sequences are SGHAT and FQNNGV.